Sequencing of this T cell receptor beta chain was carried out in a study of control samples from healthy donors and cancer patients. Produced via immunoSEQ multiplex PCR; TCRdb's table is partial and in-frame only. The sample gives some 120,000 clones, around 87% of which show up once; approximately 1.1% is in the top ten. This CDR3 is 15 amino acids long. CDR1 LNHDA and CDR2 SQIVND come from the germline V gene (reference sequence). Trimming shortened V by 4 bases and J by 5 bases, and 14 bases separated the two germline ends. The chain uses TRBV19 and TRBJ2-2; D is perhaps TRBD1 (6 bases). The source is a woman aged 45-60 years with colorectal cancer. The sample comprised PBMCs. DNA for the CDR3: TGTGCCAGTAGTACCTTCTGGCAGGGGACCGGGGAGCTGTTTTTT. Encoded protein: CASSTFWQGTGELFF.